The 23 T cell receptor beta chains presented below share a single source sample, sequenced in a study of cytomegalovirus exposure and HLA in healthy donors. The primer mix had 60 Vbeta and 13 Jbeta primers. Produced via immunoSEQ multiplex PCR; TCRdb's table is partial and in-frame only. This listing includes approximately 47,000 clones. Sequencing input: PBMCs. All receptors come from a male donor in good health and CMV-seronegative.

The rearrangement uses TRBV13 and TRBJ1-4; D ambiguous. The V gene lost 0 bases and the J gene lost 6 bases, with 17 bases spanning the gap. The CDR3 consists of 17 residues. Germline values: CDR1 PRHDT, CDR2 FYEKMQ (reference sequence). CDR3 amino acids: CASSLGAGRPLDEKLFF. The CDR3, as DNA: TGTGCCAGCAGCTTAGGGGCAGGAAGGCCGTTAGATGAAAAACTGTTTTTT.

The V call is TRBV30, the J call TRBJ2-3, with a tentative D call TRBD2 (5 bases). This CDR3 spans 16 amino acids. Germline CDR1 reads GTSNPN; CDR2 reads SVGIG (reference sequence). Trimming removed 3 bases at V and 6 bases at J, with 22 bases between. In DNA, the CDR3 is TGTGCCTGGAGCGCACCCCTGGCGGGTTCCTGGGATACGCAGTATTTT. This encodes CAWSAPLAGSWDTQYF.

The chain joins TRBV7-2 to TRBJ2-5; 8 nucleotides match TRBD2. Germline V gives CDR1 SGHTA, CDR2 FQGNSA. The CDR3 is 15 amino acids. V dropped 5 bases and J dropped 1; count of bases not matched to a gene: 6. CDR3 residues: CASSPREGFQETQYF. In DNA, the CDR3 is TGTGCCAGCAGCCCCCGGGAGGGATTCCAAGAGACCCAGTACTTC.

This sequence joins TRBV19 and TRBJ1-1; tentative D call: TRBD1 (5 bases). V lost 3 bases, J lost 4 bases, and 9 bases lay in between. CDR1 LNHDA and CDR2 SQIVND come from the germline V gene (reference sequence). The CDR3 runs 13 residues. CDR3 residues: CASSMGGSTEAFF. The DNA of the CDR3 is TGTGCCAGTAGTATGGGGGGGTCCACTGAAGCTTTCTTT.

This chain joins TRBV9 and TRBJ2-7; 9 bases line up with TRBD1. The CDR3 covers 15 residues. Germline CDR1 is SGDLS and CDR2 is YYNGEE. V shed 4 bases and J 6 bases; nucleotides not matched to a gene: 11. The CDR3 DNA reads TGTGCCAGCAGCCCCACCGGGACAGGGCTGTCCGAGCAGTACTTC. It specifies CASSPTGTGLSEQYF.

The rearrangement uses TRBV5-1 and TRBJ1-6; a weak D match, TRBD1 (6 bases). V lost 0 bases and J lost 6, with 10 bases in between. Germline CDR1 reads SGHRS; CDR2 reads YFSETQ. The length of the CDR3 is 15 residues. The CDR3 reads CASSLGTVINSPLHF. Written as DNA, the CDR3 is TGCGCCAGCAGCTTGGGGACAGTCATTAATTCACCCCTCCACTTT.

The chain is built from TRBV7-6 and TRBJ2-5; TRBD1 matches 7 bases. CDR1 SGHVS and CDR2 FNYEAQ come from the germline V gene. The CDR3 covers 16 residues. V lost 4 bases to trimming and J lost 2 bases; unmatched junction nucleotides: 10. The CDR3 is CASSSLSGQRQETQYF. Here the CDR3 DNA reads TGTGCCAGCAGCTCCCTGTCGGGACAGCGACAAGAGACCCAGTACTTC.

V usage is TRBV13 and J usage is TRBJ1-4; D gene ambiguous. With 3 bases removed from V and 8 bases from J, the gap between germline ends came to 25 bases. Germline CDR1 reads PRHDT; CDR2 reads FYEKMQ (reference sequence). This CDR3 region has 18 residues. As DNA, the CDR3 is TGTGCCAGCAGCTTTGTAGAGACTGCTGAGACCCGAGGGGAAAAACTGTTTTTT. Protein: CASSFVETAETRGEKLFF. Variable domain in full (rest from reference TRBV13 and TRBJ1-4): AAGVIQSPRHLIKEKRETATLKCYPIPRHDTVYWYQQGPGQDPQFLISFYEKMQSDKGSIPDRFSAQQFSDYHSELNMSSLELGDSALYFCASSFVETAETRGEKLFFGSGTQLSVL.

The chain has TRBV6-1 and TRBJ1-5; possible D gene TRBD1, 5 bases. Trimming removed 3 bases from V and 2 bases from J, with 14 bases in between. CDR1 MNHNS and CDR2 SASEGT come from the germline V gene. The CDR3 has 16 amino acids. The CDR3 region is CASSDSPGGGNQPQHF. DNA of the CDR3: TGTGCCAGCAGTGATTCGCCGGGGGGTGGCAATCAGCCCCAGCATTTT.

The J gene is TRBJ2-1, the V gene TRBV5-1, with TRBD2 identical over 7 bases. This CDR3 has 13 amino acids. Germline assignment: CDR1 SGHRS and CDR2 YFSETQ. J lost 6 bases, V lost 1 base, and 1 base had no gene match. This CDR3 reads CASSLWGGNEQFF. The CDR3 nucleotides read TGCGCCAGCAGCTTGTGGGGGGGCAATGAGCAGTTCTTC.

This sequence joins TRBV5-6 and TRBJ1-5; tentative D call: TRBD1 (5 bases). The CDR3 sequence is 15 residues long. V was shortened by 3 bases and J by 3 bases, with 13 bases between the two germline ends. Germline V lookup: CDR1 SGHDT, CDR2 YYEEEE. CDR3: CASSSGGVYNQPQHF. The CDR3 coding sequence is TGTGCCAGCAGCTCGGGGGGGGTATACAATCAGCCCCAGCATTTT.

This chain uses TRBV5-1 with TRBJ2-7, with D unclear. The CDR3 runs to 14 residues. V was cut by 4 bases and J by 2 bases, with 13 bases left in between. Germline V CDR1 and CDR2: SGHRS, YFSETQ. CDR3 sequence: CASSSGHHPYEQYF. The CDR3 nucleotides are TGCGCCAGCAGCAGTGGCCATCACCCCTACGAGCAGTACTTC.

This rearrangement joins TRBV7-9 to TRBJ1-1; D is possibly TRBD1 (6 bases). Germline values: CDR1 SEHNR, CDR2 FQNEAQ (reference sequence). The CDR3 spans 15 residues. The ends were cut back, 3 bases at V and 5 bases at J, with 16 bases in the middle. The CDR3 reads CASSLDSYVWTEAFF. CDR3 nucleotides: TGTGCCAGCAGCTTGGACAGCTACGTTTGGACTGAAGCTTTCTTT.

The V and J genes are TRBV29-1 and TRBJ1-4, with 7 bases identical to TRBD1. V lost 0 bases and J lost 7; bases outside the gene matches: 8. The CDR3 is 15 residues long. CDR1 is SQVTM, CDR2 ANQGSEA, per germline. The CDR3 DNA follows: TGCAGCGTTGAAGAAAGAGGGGGCGAGTCTGAAAAACTGTTTTTT. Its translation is CSVEERGGESEKLFF.

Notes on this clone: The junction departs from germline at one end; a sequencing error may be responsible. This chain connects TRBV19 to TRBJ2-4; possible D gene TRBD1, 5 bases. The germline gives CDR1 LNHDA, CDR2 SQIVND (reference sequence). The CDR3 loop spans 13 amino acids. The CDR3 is CASSIDSGSWHHF. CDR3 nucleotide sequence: TGTGCCAGTAGTATAGATTCAGGGTCTTGGCACCACTTC.

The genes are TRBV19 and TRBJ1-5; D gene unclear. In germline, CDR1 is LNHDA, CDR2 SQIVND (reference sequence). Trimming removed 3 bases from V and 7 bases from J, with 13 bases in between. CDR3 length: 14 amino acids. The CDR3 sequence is CASSILAGFQPQHF. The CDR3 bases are TGTGCCAGTAGTATCCTGGCAGGTTTCCAGCCCCAGCATTTT.

The CDR3 loop reads CATRKDSHNEKLFF. As DNA, the CDR3 is TGTGCCACCAGAAAAGACAGTCATAATGAAAAACTGTTTTTT. The gene calls are TRBV15 and TRBJ1-4, with a tentative D call TRBD1 (5 bases). The CDR3 contains 14 residues. CDR1 and CDR2 from the germline V gene are LNHNV and YYDKDF (reference sequence). Between the trimmed V and J ends, which lost 6 bases and 4 bases, there was a span of 12 bases. The complete variable domain, with remaining parts taken from reference TRBV15 and TRBJ1-4, reads DAMVIQNPRYQVTQFGKPVTLSCSQTLNHNVMYWYQQKSSQAPKLLFHYYDKDFNNEADTPDNFQSRRPNTSFCFLDIRSPGLGDTAMYLCATRKDSHNEKLFFGSGTQLSVL.

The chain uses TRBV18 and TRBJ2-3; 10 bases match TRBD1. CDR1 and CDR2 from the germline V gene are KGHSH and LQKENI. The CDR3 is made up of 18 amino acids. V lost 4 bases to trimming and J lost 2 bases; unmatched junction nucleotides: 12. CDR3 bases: TGTGCCAGCTCACGCGACAGGGGGCGGATCGAGTCCACAGATACGCAGTATTTT. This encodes CASSRDRGRIESTDTQYF.

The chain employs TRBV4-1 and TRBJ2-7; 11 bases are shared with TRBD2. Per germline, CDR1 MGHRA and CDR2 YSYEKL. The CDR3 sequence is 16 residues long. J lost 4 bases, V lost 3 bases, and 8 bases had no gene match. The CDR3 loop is CASSQFIAGGQYEQYF. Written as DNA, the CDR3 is TGCGCCAGCAGCCAGTTCATAGCGGGGGGGCAGTACGAGCAGTACTTC.

The CDR3 DNA reads as TGTGCCAGCTCGGGGACAGGGGGACGGCAAGAGACCCAGTACTTC. As protein: CASSGTGGRQETQYF. The rearrangement uses TRBV6-1 and TRBJ2-5, with TRBD1 matching over 11 bases. CDR3 size: 15 residues. Germline CDR1 MNHNS, CDR2 SASEGT. V lost 8 bases to trimming and J lost 2 bases; unmatched junction nucleotides: 7.

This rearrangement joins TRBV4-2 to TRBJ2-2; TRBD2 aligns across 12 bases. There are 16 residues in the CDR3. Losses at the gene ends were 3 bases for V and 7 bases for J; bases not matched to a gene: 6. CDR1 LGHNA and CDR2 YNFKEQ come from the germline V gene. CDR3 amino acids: CASSQPSGGADGELFF. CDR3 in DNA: TGTGCCAGCAGCCAGCCTAGCGGGGGGGCGGACGGGGAGCTGTTTTTT.

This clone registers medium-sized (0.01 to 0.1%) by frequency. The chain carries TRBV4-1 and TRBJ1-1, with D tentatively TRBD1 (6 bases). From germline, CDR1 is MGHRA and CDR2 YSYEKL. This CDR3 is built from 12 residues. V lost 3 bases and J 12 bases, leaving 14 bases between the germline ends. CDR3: CASSHGAGVTFF. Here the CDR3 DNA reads TGCGCCAGCAGCCATGGGGCAGGGGTAACTTTCTTT.

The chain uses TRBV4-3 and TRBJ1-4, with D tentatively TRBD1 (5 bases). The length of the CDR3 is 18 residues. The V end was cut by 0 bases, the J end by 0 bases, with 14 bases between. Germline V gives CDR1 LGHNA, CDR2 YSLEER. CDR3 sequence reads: CASSQDLVGTSTNEKLFF. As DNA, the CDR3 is TGCGCCAGCAGCCAAGATCTTGTAGGGACTTCAACTAATGAAAAACTGTTTTTT.